This T cell receptor beta chain comes out of a study of shared clonotypes between healthy human individuals. Findings of the study overall: The naive CD4 repertoires of several donors were compared, and roughly 5% of clonotypes were shared.

Profiling relied on immunoSEQ multiplex PCR, and the TCRdb table lists in-frame clones only, not all of them. The data show over a million clones, 96% seen once. Notes on this clone: Its specificity is not known.

The CDR3 covers 17 residues. The chain joins TRBV12-2 to TRBJ2-5; the D call TRBD2 from the table was never checked on the DNA. The DNA matches TRBJ2-7 better at its end, which makes the J call doubtful. TRBV12-2 is a pseudogene segment. The sequencing sample was made of naive CD4+ T cells sorted from blood. As to subset: CD45RA+ positively selected. The sequence was obtained from a man between 25 and 39 years old in good health. The chain's CDR3 is CASRLPSGLAGAYEQYF. The CDR3 nucleotides read TGTGCAAGTCGCTTACCCTCGGGACTAGCGGGAGCATACGAGCAGTACTTC.